A single T cell receptor (beta chain) is shown here with its context. The data were taken from a study of technical replicates of blood from a handful of donors. The CDR3 extends over 14 amino acids. Trimming at V came to 5 bases and at J to 4 bases, leaving 7 bases not matched to a gene. From germline, CDR1 is SGHRS and CDR2 YFSETQ. The method was immunoSEQ multiplex PCR; TCRdb's version includes in-frame clones alone and lacks a portion of them. The sample lists around 70,000 clones, 85% to 95% seen once, with about 0.26% in the top ten. Sequencing was done on a sample of T cells isolated from PBMCs. The J gene is TRBJ2-3, the V gene TRBV5-1, with TRBD2 identical over 7 bases. This TCR was sampled from a human donor in good health. The CDR3 nucleotides read TGCGCCAGCAGGGAAGCGGGATATTCAGATACGCAGTATTTT. Protein product: CASREAGYSDTQYF.